This is a list of T cell receptor beta chains from one sample in a study of EBV T-cell therapy then PD-1 blockade in nasopharyngeal carcinoma. Antigens of these TCRs are unknown. The assay was immunoSEQ multiplex PCR, and TCRdb's table has in-frame clones only and misses some. The sample gives over 20,000 clones, around 80% of which show up once; 30% to 35% is in the top ten. This specimen consisted of CD8+ T cells from blood, obtained at roughly day 250 from a patient whose treatment included autologous EBV-specific T cells and nivolumab. Source of these receptors: a man aged 40-55 years with nasopharyngeal carcinoma. Both conserved end residues are part of each CDR3. A D gene is named only where the DNA matches it firmly. Clone size, where shown, is once, few, many, or a class for clones that have expanded.

clone_size: .
v_call: TRBV19
d_call: .
j_call: TRBJ1-1
cdr3_aa: CASSMAAGTTEAFF
cdr3_nt: TGTGCCAGTAGTATGGCGGCAGGGACGACTGAAGCTTTCTTT

clone_size: few
v_call: TRBV6-5
d_call: .
j_call: TRBJ1-5
cdr3_aa: CASSSLLGGAQPQHF
cdr3_nt: TGTGCCAGCAGTTCCCTACTTGGTGGGGCTCAGCCCCAGCATTTT

clone_size: .
v_call: TRBV9
d_call: TRBD1
j_call: TRBJ2-7
cdr3_aa: CASSEGQASSYEQYF
cdr3_nt: TGTGCCAGCAGCGAGGGACAGGCTAGCTCCTACGAGCAGTACTTC

clone_size: .
v_call: TRBV6-2/TRBV6-3
d_call: .
j_call: TRBJ2-1
cdr3_aa: CASSYSTGRGLYNEQFF
cdr3_nt: TGTGCCAGCAGTTACTCGACGGGCAGGGGCCTTTACAATGAGCAGTTCTTC

clone_size: once
v_call: TRBV6-2/TRBV6-3
d_call: .
j_call: TRBJ2-3
cdr3_aa: CASSSTQGSADTQYF
cdr3_nt: TGTGCCAGCAGCTCAACACAGGGATCCGCAGATACGCAGTATTTT

clone_size: .
v_call: TRBV6-4
d_call: .
j_call: TRBJ2-7
cdr3_aa: CASSDSGEGEQYF
cdr3_nt: TGTGCCAGCAGTGACTCGGGAGAGGGGGAGCAGTACTTC

clone_size: .
v_call: TRBV28
d_call: TRBD1
j_call: TRBJ2-7
cdr3_aa: CASSLGPGTAPDEQYF
cdr3_nt: TGTGCCAGCAGTTTGGGGCCCGGGACAGCACCGGACGAGCAGTACTTC

clone_size: .
v_call: TRBV6-4
d_call: .
j_call: TRBJ2-2
cdr3_aa: CASSASDTGELFF
cdr3_nt: TGTGCCAGCAGTGCTAGCGACACCGGGGAGCTGTTTTTT

clone_size: .
v_call: TRBV12-3/TRBV12-4
d_call: TRBD2
j_call: TRBJ2-1
cdr3_aa: CASSGLAGEQFF
cdr3_nt: TGTGCCAGCAGCGGACTAGCGGGGGAGCAGTTCTTC

clone_size: .
v_call: TRBV6-5
d_call: TRBD1
j_call: TRBJ2-2
cdr3_aa: CASDRVGDTGELFF
cdr3_nt: TGTGCCAGCGACAGGGTTGGGGACACCGGGGAGCTGTTTTTT

clone_size: few
v_call: TRBV11-1
d_call: .
j_call: TRBJ1-1
cdr3_aa: CASSFDGHSAFF
cdr3_nt: TGTGCCAGCAGCTTTGACGGACATTCGGCTTTCTTT

clone_size: .
v_call: TRBV5-8
d_call: .
j_call: TRBJ1-4
cdr3_aa: CASSLPLTARSGKLFF
cdr3_nt: TGTGCCAGCAGCCTCCCCCTGACAGCCCGAAGCGGAAAACTGTTTTTT

clone_size: .
v_call: TRBV6-1
d_call: TRBD1
j_call: TRBJ2-7
cdr3_aa: CASSGRQGAFRSYEQYF
cdr3_nt: TGTGCCAGCAGTGGCCGACAGGGGGCATTTCGCTCCTACGAGCAGTACTTC

clone_size: many
v_call: TRBV27
d_call: .
j_call: TRBJ2-7
cdr3_aa: CASSLSGGFVYEQYF
cdr3_nt: TGTGCCAGCAGTTTATCCGGAGGGTTCGTTTACGAGCAGTACTTC

clone_size: .
v_call: TRBV6-4
d_call: .
j_call: TRBJ1-1
cdr3_aa: CASSDEERGEAFF
cdr3_nt: TGTGCCAGCAGTGACGAGGAAAGGGGTGAAGCTTTCTTT

clone_size: .
v_call: TRBV6-6
d_call: .
j_call: TRBJ1-6
cdr3_aa: CASSPTGNSPLHF
cdr3_nt: TGTGCCAGCAGCCCGACAGGTAATTCACCCCTCCACTTT

clone_size: .
v_call: TRBV18
d_call: .
j_call: TRBJ1-2
cdr3_aa: CASSPVRQANGYTF
cdr3_nt: TGTGCCAGCTCACCAGTACGACAGGCAAACGGCTACACCTTC

clone_size: .
v_call: TRBV3-1/TRBV3-2
d_call: .
j_call: TRBJ1-1
cdr3_aa: CASSPSLGVNTEAFF
cdr3_nt: TGTGCCAGCAGTCCAAGTTTAGGGGTGAACACTGAAGCTTTCTTT

clone_size: .
v_call: TRBV9
d_call: .
j_call: TRBJ1-1
cdr3_aa: CASSDYQGRLTEAFF
cdr3_nt: TGTGCCAGCAGCGACTATCAGGGCAGGTTAACTGAAGCTTTCTTT

clone_size: .
v_call: TRBV7-8
d_call: .
j_call: TRBJ2-7
cdr3_aa: CASSSLQHEQYF
cdr3_nt: TGTGCCAGCAGCTCCCTACAGCACGAGCAGTACTTC

clone_size: .
v_call: TRBV28
d_call: TRBD1
j_call: TRBJ1-2
cdr3_aa: CASRATTGLGYTF
cdr3_nt: TGTGCCAGCAGAGCGACGACAGGGCTGGGCTACACCTTC

clone_size: .
v_call: TRBV28
d_call: .
j_call: TRBJ2-5
cdr3_aa: CASSSGPQETQYF
cdr3_nt: TGTGCCAGCAGCTCGGGGCCCCAAGAGACCCAGTACTTC

clone_size: .
v_call: TRBV12-3/TRBV12-4
d_call: .
j_call: TRBJ2-7
cdr3_aa: CASSSTSKQYF
cdr3_nt: TGTGCCAGCAGCTCAACCTCTAAGCAGTACTTC

clone_size: .
v_call: TRBV19
d_call: .
j_call: TRBJ1-5
cdr3_aa: CASSIGQPKEYQPQHF
cdr3_nt: TGTGCCAGTAGTATAGGGCAGCCTAAGGAATATCAGCCCCAGCATTTT

clone_size: .
v_call: TRBV27
d_call: TRBD1
j_call: TRBJ1-2
cdr3_aa: CASGGTGGKYGYTF
cdr3_nt: TGTGCCAGCGGAGGGACAGGGGGCAAGTATGGCTACACCTTC

clone_size: .
v_call: TRBV9
d_call: .
j_call: TRBJ1-6
cdr3_aa: CASSADLFSPLHF
cdr3_nt: TGTGCCAGCAGCGCGGACCTCTTTTCACCCCTCCACTTT

clone_size: once
v_call: TRBV7-8
d_call: .
j_call: TRBJ2-6
cdr3_aa: CASSLAFGAGANVLTF
cdr3_nt: TGTGCCAGCAGCTTAGCTTTTGGGGCTGGGGCCAACGTCCTGACTTTC

clone_size: .
v_call: TRBV6-2/TRBV6-3
d_call: .
j_call: TRBJ2-7
cdr3_aa: CASSYGFRGEPYEQYF
cdr3_nt: TGTGCCAGCAGTTACGGATTTCGCGGAGAACCCTACGAGCAGTACTTC

clone_size: few
v_call: TRBV6-1
d_call: .
j_call: TRBJ1-1
cdr3_aa: CASSSTEMNTEAFF
cdr3_nt: TGTGCCAGCAGCTCGACAGAAATGAACACTGAAGCTTTCTTT

clone_size: once
v_call: TRBV4-3
d_call: .
j_call: TRBJ1-1
cdr3_aa: CASSLQWGGENTEAFF
cdr3_nt: TGCGCCAGCAGCCTACAATGGGGGGGGGAGAACACTGAAGCTTTCTTT

clone_size: .
v_call: TRBV5-6
d_call: .
j_call: TRBJ2-3
cdr3_aa: CASSFRVRTDTQYF
cdr3_nt: TGTGCCAGCAGCTTCAGGGTACGCACAGATACGCAGTATTTT

clone_size: .
v_call: TRBV5-1
d_call: .
j_call: TRBJ2-7
cdr3_aa: CASGLGGYEQYF
cdr3_nt: TGCGCCAGCGGGCTCGGGGGCTACGAGCAGTACTTC

clone_size: .
v_call: TRBV3-1/TRBV3-2
d_call: TRBD2
j_call: TRBJ2-1
cdr3_aa: CASSRGVSYNEQFF
cdr3_nt: TGTGCCAGCAGTCGGGGGGTCTCCTACAATGAGCAGTTCTTC

clone_size: .
v_call: TRBV15
d_call: TRBD2
j_call: TRBJ2-3
cdr3_aa: CATSRDAGGPDTQYF
cdr3_nt: TGTGCCACCAGCAGAGATGCGGGGGGACCAGATACGCAGTATTTT

clone_size: .
v_call: TRBV4-2
d_call: TRBD2
j_call: TRBJ2-3
cdr3_aa: CASSHDPSLAGARSTDTQYF
cdr3_nt: TGTGCCAGCAGCCACGACCCTTCTCTAGCGGGGGCCCGAAGCACAGATACGCAGTATTTT

clone_size: .
v_call: TRBV5-1
d_call: .
j_call: TRBJ1-2
cdr3_aa: CASSLEAFANYGYTF
cdr3_nt: TGCGCCAGCAGCTTGGAGGCATTTGCTAACTATGGCTACACCTTC